This TCR beta chain was captured by sequencing in a study of early T cells in non-severe SARS-CoV-2 infection. Study details: The chains were unpaired, and the sequenced material was bulk RNA from unsorted whole blood.

The TCR library protocol attached unique molecular identifiers to the individual cDNA molecules. TCRdb reprocessed the 5' RACE reads via MiXCR and lists one record per CDR3 protein. This table holds about 66,000 distinct CDR3 sequences, 9.1% found once. CDR1 and CDR2 from the germline V gene are ENHRY and SYGVKD. V shed 4 bases and J 3 bases; nucleotides not matched to a gene: 8. The CDR3 contains 17 residues. This clonotype has a count of ten or more. The material sequenced was whole blood. The rearrangement joins TRBV10-3 to TRBJ2-4; 11 bases align to TRBD2. The clonotype was recovered from an adult who was a healthcare worker with PCR-confirmed SARS-CoV-2 infection or an uninfected control (not recorded which). CDR3: CAISAYGTSGDKNIQYF. DNA of the CDR3: TGTGCCATCAGTGCTTACGGGACTAGCGGAGACAAAAACATTCAGTACTTC.